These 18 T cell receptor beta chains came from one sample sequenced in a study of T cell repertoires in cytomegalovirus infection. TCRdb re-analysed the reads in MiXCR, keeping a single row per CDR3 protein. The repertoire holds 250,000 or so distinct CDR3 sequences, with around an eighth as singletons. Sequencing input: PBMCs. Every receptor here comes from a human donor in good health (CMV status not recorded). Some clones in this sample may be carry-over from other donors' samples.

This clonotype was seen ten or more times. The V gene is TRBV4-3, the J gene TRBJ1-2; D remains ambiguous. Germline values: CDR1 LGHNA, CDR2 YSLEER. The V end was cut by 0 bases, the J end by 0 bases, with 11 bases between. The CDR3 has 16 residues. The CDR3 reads CASSQDPRRANYGYTF. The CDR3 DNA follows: TGCGCCAGCAGCCAAGATCCCCGGCGAGCTAACTATGGCTACACCTTC.

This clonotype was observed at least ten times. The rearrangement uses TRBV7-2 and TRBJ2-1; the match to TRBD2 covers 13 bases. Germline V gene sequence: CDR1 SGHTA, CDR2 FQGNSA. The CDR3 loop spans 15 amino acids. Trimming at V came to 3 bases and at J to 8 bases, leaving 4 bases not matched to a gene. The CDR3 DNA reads TGTGCCAGCAGCTTGGGACTAGCGGGGAAAGATGAGCAGTTCTTC. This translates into CASSLGLAGKDEQFF.

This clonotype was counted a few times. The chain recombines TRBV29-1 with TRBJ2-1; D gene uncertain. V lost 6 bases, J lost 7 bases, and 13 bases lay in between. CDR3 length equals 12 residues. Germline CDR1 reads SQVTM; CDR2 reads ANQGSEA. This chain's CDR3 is CSVSRSPNEQFF. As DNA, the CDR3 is TGCAGCGTCTCCAGGTCCCCGAATGAGCAGTTCTTC.

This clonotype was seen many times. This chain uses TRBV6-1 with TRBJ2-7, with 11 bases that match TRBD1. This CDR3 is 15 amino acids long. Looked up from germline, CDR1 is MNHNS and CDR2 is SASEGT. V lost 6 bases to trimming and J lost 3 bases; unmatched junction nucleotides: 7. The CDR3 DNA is TGTGCCAGCAGCCCCCGGGGACAGGGGGGCTACGAGCAGTACTTC. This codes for CASSPRGQGGYEQYF.

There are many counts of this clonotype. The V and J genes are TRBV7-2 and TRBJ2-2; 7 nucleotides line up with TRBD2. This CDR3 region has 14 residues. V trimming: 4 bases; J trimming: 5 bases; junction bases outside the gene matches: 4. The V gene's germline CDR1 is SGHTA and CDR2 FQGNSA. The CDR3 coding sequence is TGTGCCAGCAGCTGGGGGGGGTGGACCGGGGAGCTGTTTTTT. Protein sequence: CASSWGGWTGELFF.

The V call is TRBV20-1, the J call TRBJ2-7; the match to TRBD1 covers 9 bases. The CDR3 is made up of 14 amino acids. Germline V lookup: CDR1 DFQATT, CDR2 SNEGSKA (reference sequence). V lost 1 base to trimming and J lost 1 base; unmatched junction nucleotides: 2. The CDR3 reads CSARAGTGSYEQYF. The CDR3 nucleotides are TGCAGTGCTAGAGCCGGGACAGGGTCCTACGAGCAGTACTTC.

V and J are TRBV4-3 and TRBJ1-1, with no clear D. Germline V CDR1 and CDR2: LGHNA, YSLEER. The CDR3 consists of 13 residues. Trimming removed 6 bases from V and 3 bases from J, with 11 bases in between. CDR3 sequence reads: CASSRMRDTEAFF. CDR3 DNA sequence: TGCGCCAGCAGTCGGATGAGGGACACTGAAGCTTTCTTT.

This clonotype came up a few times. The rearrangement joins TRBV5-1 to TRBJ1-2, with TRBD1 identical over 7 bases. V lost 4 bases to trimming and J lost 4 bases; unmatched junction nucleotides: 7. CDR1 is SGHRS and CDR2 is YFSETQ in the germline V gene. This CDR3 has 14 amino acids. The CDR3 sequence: CASSPGGRLYGYTF. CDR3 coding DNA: TGCGCCAGCAGCCCAGGGGGACGCCTCTATGGCTACACCTTC. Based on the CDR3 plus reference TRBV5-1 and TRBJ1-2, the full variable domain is KAGVTQTPRYLIKTRGQQVTLSCSPISGHRSVSWYQQTPGQGLQFLFEYFSETQRNKGNFPGRFSGRQFSNSRSEMNVSTLELGDSALYLCASSPGGRLYGYTFGSGTRLTVV.

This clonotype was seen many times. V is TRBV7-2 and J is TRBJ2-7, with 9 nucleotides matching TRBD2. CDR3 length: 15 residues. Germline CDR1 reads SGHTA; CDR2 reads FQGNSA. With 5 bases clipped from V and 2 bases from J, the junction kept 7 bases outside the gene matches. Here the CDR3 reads CASSPRLAETYEQYF. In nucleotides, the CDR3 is TGTGCCAGCAGCCCTAGACTAGCGGAGACCTACGAGCAGTACTTC.

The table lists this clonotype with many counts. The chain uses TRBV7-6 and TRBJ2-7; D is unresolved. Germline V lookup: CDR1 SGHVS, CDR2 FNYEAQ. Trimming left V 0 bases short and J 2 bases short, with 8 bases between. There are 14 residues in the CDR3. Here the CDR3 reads CASSLAVAAYEQYF. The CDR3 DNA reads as TGTGCCAGCAGCTTAGCGGTGGCAGCCTACGAGCAGTACTTC.

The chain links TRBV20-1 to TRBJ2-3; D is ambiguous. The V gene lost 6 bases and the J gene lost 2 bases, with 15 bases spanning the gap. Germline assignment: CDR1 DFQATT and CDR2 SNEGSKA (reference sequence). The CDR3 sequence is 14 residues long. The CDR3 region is CSAQTPTLTDTQYF. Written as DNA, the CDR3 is TGCAGTGCCCAAACCCCGACTCTCACAGATACGCAGTATTTT.

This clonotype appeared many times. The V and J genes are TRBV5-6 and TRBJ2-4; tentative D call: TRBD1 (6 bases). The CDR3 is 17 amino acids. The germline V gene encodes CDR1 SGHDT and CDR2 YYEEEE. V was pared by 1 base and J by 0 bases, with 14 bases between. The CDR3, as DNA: TGTGCCAGCAGCTTGCTCTCAGGGGAAGGAGCCAAAAACATTCAGTACTTC. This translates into CASSLLSGEGAKNIQYF.

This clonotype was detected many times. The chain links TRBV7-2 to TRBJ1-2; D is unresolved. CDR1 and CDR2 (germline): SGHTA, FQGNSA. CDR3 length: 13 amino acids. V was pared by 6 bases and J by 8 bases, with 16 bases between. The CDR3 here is CASRGRGGEGYTF. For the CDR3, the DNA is TGTGCCAGCAGGGGTCGGGGAGGAGAGGGCTACACCTTC.

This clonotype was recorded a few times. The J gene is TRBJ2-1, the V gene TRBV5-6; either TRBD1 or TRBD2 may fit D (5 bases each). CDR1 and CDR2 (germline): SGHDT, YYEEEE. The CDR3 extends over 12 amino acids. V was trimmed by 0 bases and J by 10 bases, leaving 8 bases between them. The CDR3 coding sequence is TGTGCCAGCAGCTTGGGGGGGTGGGAGCAGTTCTTC. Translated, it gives CASSLGGWEQFF.

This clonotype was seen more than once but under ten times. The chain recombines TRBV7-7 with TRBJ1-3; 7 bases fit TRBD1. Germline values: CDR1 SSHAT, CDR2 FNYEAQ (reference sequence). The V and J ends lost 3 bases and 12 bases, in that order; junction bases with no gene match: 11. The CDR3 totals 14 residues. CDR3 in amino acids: CASSFRLQGRLIYF. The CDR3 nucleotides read TGTGCCAGCAGCTTTCGGCTACAGGGGCGGCTCATATATTTT.

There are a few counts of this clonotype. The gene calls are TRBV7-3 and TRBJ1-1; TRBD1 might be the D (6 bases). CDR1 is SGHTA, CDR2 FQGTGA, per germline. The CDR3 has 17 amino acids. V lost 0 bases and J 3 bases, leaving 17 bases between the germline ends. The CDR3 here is CASSLTMGGGRDTEAFF. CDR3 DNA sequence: TGTGCCAGCAGCTTAACAATGGGTGGGGGCCGGGACACTGAAGCTTTCTTT.

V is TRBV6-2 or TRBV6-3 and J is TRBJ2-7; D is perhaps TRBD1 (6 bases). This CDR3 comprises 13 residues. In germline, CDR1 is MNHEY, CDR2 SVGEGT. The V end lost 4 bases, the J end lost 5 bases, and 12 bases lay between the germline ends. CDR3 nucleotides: TGTGCCAGCAGTTCTAGATACAGGGACGAGCAGTACTTC. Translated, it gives CASSSRYRDEQYF.

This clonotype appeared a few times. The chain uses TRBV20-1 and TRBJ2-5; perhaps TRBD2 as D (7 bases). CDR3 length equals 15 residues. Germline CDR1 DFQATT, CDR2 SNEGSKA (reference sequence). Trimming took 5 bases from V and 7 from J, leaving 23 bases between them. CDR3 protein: CSAEAKGGLSTTQYF. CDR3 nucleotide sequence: TGCAGTGCTGAAGCGAAAGGGGGACTATCGACGACCCAGTACTTC.